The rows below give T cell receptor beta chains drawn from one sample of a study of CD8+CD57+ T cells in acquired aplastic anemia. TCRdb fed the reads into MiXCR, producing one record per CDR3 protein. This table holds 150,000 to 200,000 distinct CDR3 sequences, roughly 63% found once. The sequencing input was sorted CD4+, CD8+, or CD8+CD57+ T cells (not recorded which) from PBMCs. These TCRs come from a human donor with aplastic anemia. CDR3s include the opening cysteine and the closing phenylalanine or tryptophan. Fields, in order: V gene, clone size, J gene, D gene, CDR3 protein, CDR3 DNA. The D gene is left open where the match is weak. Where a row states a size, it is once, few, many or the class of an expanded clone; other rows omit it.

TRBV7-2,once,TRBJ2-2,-,CTSSFGQGPNTGELFF,TGTACCAGCAGCTTTGGTCAGGGCCCGAACACCGGGGAGCTATTTTTT
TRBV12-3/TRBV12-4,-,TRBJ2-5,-,CASSFVGSGYRETQYF,TGTGCCAGCAGTTTTGTGGGGTCTGGCTACCGAGAGACCCAGTACTTC
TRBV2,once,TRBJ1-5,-,CASGPASFNQPQHF,TGTGCCAGCGGACCCGCCAGTTTCAATCAGCCCCAGCATTTT
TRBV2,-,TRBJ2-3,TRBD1,CASKGQARGTQYF,TGTGCCAGCAAGGGACAGGCGAGGGGTACGCAGTATTTT
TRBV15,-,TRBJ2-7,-,CATSPYPGRGDEQYF,TGTGCCACCAGCCCTTATCCTGGCAGGGGGGACGAGCAGTACTTC
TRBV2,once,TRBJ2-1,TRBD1,CASSLTGTGKGNEQFF,TGTGCCAGCAGTTTGACCGGGACAGGGAAGGGGAATGAGCAGTTCTTC
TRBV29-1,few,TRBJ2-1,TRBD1,CSVEVLDRGYEQFF,TGCAGCGTTGAAGTGTTGGACAGGGGTTATGAGCAGTTCTTC
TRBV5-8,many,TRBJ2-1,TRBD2,CASSLAGGGAGEQFF,TGTGCCAGCAGCTTGGCCGGCGGGGGGGCCGGGGAGCAGTTCTTC
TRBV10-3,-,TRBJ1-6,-,CAISEGSSPLHF,TGTGCCATCAGTGAGGGGAGTTCACCCCTCCACTTT
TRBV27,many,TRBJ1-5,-,CASSLSWGANQPQHF,TGTGCCAGCAGTTTATCGTGGGGGGCGAATCAGCCCCAGCATTTT
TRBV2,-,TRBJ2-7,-,CASSIGADPVLGEQYF,TGTGCCAGCAGTATTGGAGCGGACCCGGTCCTGGGAGAGCAGTACTTC
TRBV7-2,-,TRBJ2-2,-,CASRSEGVTGELFF,TGTGCCAGCAGAAGTGAGGGAGTCACCGGGGAGCTGTTTTTT
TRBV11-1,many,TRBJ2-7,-,CASSSGLTYEQYF,TGTGCCAGCAGCTCGGGACTGACCTACGAGCAGTACTTC
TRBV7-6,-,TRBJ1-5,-,CASSQGSTPQHF,TGTGCCAGCAGCCAGGGGTCGACGCCCCAGCATTTT
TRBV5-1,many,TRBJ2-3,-,CASSTQGGRTDTQYF,TGCGCCAGCAGTACGCAGGGGGGCAGGACAGATACGCAGTATTTT
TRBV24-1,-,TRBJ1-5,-,CATAGKGGENQPQHF,TGTGCCACCGCTGGCAAGGGCGGGGAGAATCAGCCCCAGCATTTT
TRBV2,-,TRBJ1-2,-,CASSERGGAYGYTF,TGTGCCAGCAGTGAAAGGGGAGGAGCCTATGGCTACACCTTC
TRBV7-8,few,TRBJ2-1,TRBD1,CVSSSRQGSYSYNEQFF,TGTGTCAGCAGCTCCCGACAGGGGTCCTACTCCTACAATGAGCAGTTCTTC
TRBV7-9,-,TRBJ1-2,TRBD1,CASQDSGQGGAGYTF,TGTGCCAGCCAAGACTCAGGACAGGGGGGAGCAGGCTACACCTTC
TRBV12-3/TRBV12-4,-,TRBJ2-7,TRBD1,CASSLGGQGTFGQYF,TGTGCCAGCAGTTTAGGGGGACAGGGTACGTTCGGGCAGTACTTC
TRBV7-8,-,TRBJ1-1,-,CASSSQGVINTEAFF,TGTGCCAGCAGCTCGCAAGGCGTCATCAACACTGAAGCTTTCTTT
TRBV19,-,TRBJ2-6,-,CASSPWGSKESGANVLTF,TGTGCCAGTAGCCCTTGGGGCTCTAAAGAATCTGGGGCCAACGTCCTGACTTTC
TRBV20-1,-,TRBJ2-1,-,CSAILPTEVNEQFF,TGCAGTGCCATCCTCCCGACAGAGGTCAATGAGCAGTTCTTC
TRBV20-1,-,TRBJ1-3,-,CSARAPLGHSGNTIYF,TGCAGTGCTAGGGCTCCGCTGGGGCACTCTGGAAACACCATATATTTT